This T cell receptor (beta chain) is drawn from a study of CD8+ T cells in alopecia areata. The study's findings and limits: Throughout tofacitinib, many expanded lesional clones continued to persist in scalp and blood. Scalp clonality and expanded CD8+ clones among the top 100 showed significant decreases with tofacitinib.

In each case, RNA was isolated and then reverse transcribed into cDNA as the sequencing template. Produced via immunoSEQ multiplex PCR; TCRdb's table is partial and in-frame only. The repertoire holds around 97,000 clones, approximately 84% seen once, with roughly 10% in the top ten. Comment on this clone: The antigen is not known.

Treatment specified: oral pan-JAK inhibitor, 5-10 mg twice daily. Researchers took lesional scalp punch biopsies and peripheral blood from people who were alopecia areata patients. V lost 5 bases, J lost 9 bases, and 6 bases stayed unmatched. Looked up from germline, CDR1 is MNHEY and CDR2 is SMNVEV (reference sequence). The CDR3 spans 15 residues. The clonotype comes from a human donor with alopecia areata. The sequencing here drew on CD8+ T cells sorted from blood, taken between weeks 30 and 35, from a patient treated with tofacitinib. V gene TRBV27 combines with J gene TRBJ2-1; 14 positions match TRBD2. The CDR3 nucleotides read TGTGCCAGCAGTCCGACTAGCGGGGGGGCTATTGAGCAGTTCTTC. Its translation is CASSPTSGGAIEQFF.